This TCR beta chain comes out of a study of CD8 T cells in ankylosing spondylitis. Study-level results: A motif in TCR beta, a set of several highly homologous variants, appeared characteristic of ankylosing spondylitis blood. Reports say disease-linked clones showed up significantly more in matched ankylosing spondylitis synovial fluid.

V lost 0 bases, J lost 8 bases, and 5 bases stayed unmatched. Germline V lookup: CDR1 MNHEY, CDR2 SVGAGI. There are 17 residues in the CDR3. This clonotype showed up just a few times. Its specificity is not known. As the method for making TCR beta libraries, quantitative 5'-RACE with molecular barcodes was used. TCRdb analysed the 5' RACE reads with MiXCR anew, one entry per CDR3 protein. The table has around 890,000 distinct CDR3 sequences, about 11% seen once. The clonotype originates from a male donor with ankylosing spondylitis. This chain connects TRBV6-5 to TRBJ1-6; 12 positions match TRBD1. Sequencing input: blood, either unsorted or a sorted T cell fraction (not recorded which). The CDR3 DNA follows: TGTGCCAGCAGTTACTCGTATGGGACAGGGGGCGATTCACCCCTCCACTTT. Its translation: CASSYSYGTGGDSPLHF.